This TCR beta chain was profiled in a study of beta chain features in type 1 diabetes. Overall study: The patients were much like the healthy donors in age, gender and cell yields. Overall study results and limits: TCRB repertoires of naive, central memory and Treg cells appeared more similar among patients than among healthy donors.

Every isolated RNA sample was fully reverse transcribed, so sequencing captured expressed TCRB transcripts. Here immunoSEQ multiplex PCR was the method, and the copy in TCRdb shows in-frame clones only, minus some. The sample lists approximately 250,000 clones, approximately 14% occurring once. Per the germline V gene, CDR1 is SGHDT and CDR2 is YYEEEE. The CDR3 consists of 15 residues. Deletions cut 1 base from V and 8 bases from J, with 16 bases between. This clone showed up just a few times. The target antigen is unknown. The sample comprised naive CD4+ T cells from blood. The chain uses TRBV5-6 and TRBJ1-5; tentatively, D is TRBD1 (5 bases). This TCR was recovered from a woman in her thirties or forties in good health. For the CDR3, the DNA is TGTGCCAGCAGCTTGCGCGGGACGGTCAGGGAGCCCCAGCATTTT. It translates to CASSLRGTVREPQHF.